These 18 T cell receptor beta chains originate from one sample sequenced in a study of post-analysis software for immune sequencing data. General study points: Five or six TRBV segments, TRBV5-6, TRBV5-1 and TRBV20-1 among them, were found more frequent in patients than controls.

No cognate antigen is known for these TCRs. Prepared TCR beta cDNA libraries contained unique molecular identifiers. TCRdb analysed the PCR reads with MiXCR anew, one entry per CDR3 protein. The sample lists hundreds of thousands of distinct CDR3 sequences, roughly 27% occurring once. The material sequenced was blood. The receptors stem from a girl aged 5-17 years with multiple sclerosis.

The chain uses TRBV28 and TRBJ2-1; D not resolved. This CDR3 region has 14 residues. Trimming shortened V by 5 bases and J by 4 bases, and 12 bases separated the two germline ends. CDR1 and CDR2 (germline): MDHEN, SYDVKM. For the CDR3, the DNA is TGTGCCAGCAGTCCCCACGAGGTATACAATGAGCAGTTCTTC. Protein: CASSPHEVYNEQFF.

The gene calls are TRBV3-1 and TRBJ1-5; no definite D call. The CDR3 sequence is 12 residues long. From germline, CDR1 is LGHDT and CDR2 YNNKEL (reference sequence). Trimming pared 0 bases from V and 6 bases from J, leaving 3 bases between. CDR3 in amino acids: CASSQEGQPQHF. Here the CDR3 DNA reads TGTGCCAGCAGCCAAGAGGGTCAGCCCCAGCATTTT.

This clonotype has a handful of counts. The rearrangement joins TRBV29-1 to TRBJ2-1, with TRBD1 identical over 8 bases. This CDR3 spans 13 amino acids. Germline values: CDR1 SQVTM, CDR2 ANQGSEA. The ends lost 2 bases at V and 6 bases at J; junction bases unmatched: 3. CDR3 region: CSVERQGTNEQFF. In nucleotides, the CDR3 is TGCAGCGTTGAAAGACAGGGGACCAATGAGCAGTTCTTC.

A few counts support this clonotype. The rearrangement joins TRBV20-1 to TRBJ1-2; TRBD1 is a possible D gene (6 bases). The V gene's germline CDR1 is DFQATT and CDR2 SNEGSKA (reference sequence). This CDR3 is 14 amino acids long. Trimming took 5 bases from V and 4 from J, leaving 17 bases between them. The CDR3: CSAVKLSGVYGYTF. Here the CDR3 DNA reads TGCAGTGCTGTAAAGCTCTCAGGGGTCTATGGCTACACCTTC.

This clonotype was seen many times. The chain recombines TRBV12-5 with TRBJ2-1; D gene uncertain. The germline CDR1 and CDR2 sequences are LGHNT and FRNRAP. The CDR3 covers 11 residues. Trimming shortened V by 3 bases and J by 4 bases, and 1 base separated the two germline ends. CDR3 sequence reads: CASGLYNEQFF. The CDR3 nucleotides are TGTGCTAGTGGTTTATACAATGAGCAGTTCTTC.

This clonotype was recorded a few times. The chain combines TRBV29-1 with TRBJ1-5; TRBD1 agrees at 10 bases. Trimming removed 7 bases from V and 2 bases from J; junction bases left unmatched: 14. CDR3 size: 17 residues. CDR1 is SQVTM and CDR2 is ANQGSEA in the germline V gene. CDR3 region: CSGWDRGFRTRNQPQHF. For the CDR3, the DNA is TGCAGCGGGTGGGACAGGGGCTTTAGAACGCGCAATCAGCCCCAGCATTTT.

As regards this clonotype: This could be a read error, since a much larger clone is one nucleotide away. V usage is TRBV4-3 and J usage is TRBJ2-1; D tentatively fits TRBD1 or TRBD2 (5 bases each). CDR3 length equals 15 residues. Trimming took off 1 base at V and 6 bases at J, with 13 bases between the two ends. The germline V gene encodes CDR1 LGHNA and CDR2 YSLEER. CDR3 DNA sequence: TGCGCCAGCAGCCAAGGGGGACCCCTCTGCAATGAGCAGTTCTTC. It encodes CASSQGGPLCNEQFF.

J is TRBJ1-1 and V is TRBV5-4, with D perhaps matching TRBD1 (5 bases). The CDR3 contains 15 residues. CDR1 SGHNT and CDR2 YYREEE come from the germline V gene (reference sequence). Trimming took 0 bases from V and 4 from J, leaving 13 bases between them. The CDR3 region is CASSLEAGRSTEAFF. CDR3 nucleotides: TGTGCCAGCAGCTTGGAGGCAGGGAGGAGCACTGAAGCTTTCTTT.

The chain links TRBV12-3 or TRBV12-4 to TRBJ1-2; TRBD1 matches at 9 bases. The CDR3 contains 16 residues. V shed 6 bases, J shed 5 bases, and the junction held 13 bases outside the gene matches. The CDR3 sequence is CASSRWGQGVPYGYTF. The CDR3 nucleotides are TGTGCCAGCAGCCGATGGGGACAGGGCGTTCCATATGGCTACACCTTC.

The V gene is TRBV20-1, the J gene TRBJ2-7; the match to TRBD2 covers 13 bases. V shed 7 bases, J shed 7 bases, and the junction held 19 bases outside the gene matches. CDR3 length: 17 amino acids. Germline-derived CDR1 and CDR2 are DFQATT and SNEGSKA (reference sequence). This chain's CDR3 is CSVFRSSPGLAGFEQYF. CDR3 bases: TGCAGTGTGTTCCGCAGTTCTCCGGGACTAGCGGGGTTTGAGCAGTACTTC.

The chain employs TRBV6-5 and TRBJ1-1, with TRBD1 matching 10 bases. The germline V gene has CDR1 MNHEY and CDR2 SVGAGI. Trimming at V came to 5 bases and at J to 4 bases, leaving 7 bases not matched to a gene. There are 15 residues in the CDR3. This CDR3 reads CASSPDRGRGTEAFF. Here the CDR3 DNA reads TGTGCCAGCAGTCCTGACAGGGGGCGAGGCACTGAAGCTTTCTTT.

The chain carries TRBV4-1 and TRBJ1-2; D call uncertain. Germline assignment: CDR1 MGHRA and CDR2 YSYEKL. Trimming cost V 0 bases and J 4 bases, with 15 bases left between them. The CDR3 extends over 16 amino acids. CDR3 in amino acids: CASSQDQREFSYGYTF. The CDR3 DNA reads TGCGCCAGCAGCCAAGATCAGAGGGAGTTCAGCTATGGCTACACCTTC.

The rearrangement links TRBV12-3 or TRBV12-4 to TRBJ2-5; D gene uncertain. The CDR3 runs 13 residues. Trimming took off 6 bases at V and 4 bases at J, with 12 bases between the two ends. CDR3 region: CASSQTLRETQYF. The CDR3 DNA follows: TGTGCCAGCAGCCAGACGCTGCGAGAGACCCAGTACTTC.

In this sample, this clonotype turned up a few times. The chain couples TRBV6-2 or TRBV6-3 to TRBJ2-1; no clear D. Trimming stripped 0 bases from V and 6 bases from J, with 12 bases between. Germline CDR1 and CDR2: MNHEY and SVGEGT. The length of the CDR3 is 15 residues. The CDR3: CASSYSFERFNEQFF. CDR3 in DNA: TGTGCCAGCAGTTACTCTTTTGAGAGGTTCAATGAGCAGTTCTTC.

This clonotype was observed a few times. V gene TRBV14 combines with J gene TRBJ1-2; D is undetermined. This CDR3 region has 14 residues. Trimming stripped 0 bases from V and 1 base from J, with 6 bases between. CDR1 is SGHDN and CDR2 is FVKESK in the germline V gene. The CDR3, as DNA: TGTGCCAGCAGCCAAGACAGAGTTAACTATGGCTACACCTTC. Protein: CASSQDRVNYGYTF.

The chain uses TRBV11-3 and TRBJ2-3, with D unresolved. Germline lookup yields CDR1 SGHNT and CDR2 YENEEA. Trimming removed 0 bases at V and 10 bases at J, with 11 bases between. CDR3 size: 13 residues. CDR3 sequence: CASSLEPGSAQYF. CDR3 coding DNA: TGTGCCAGCAGCTTAGAGCCAGGATCGGCGCAGTATTTT.

As concerns this clonotype: Relative to the germline gene, one junction end is altered; a read error may explain this. The rearrangement uses TRBV11-1 and TRBJ1-4; D unclear. CDR3 length equals 14 residues. Germline assignment: CDR1 SGHAT and CDR2 FQDESV (reference sequence). The CDR3 sequence: CASSLQATNEKLFF. The CDR3 nucleotides are TGTGCCAGCAGCTTACAGGCAACGAATGAAAAACTGTTTTTT.

The sample holds a few counts of this clonotype. The chain employs TRBV7-2 and TRBJ2-4; TRBD2 matches 11 bases. The germline V gene encodes CDR1 SGHTA and CDR2 FQGNSA. The trim removed 0 bases at V and 13 bases at J, leaving 11 bases unmatched. The length of the CDR3 is 16 residues. The CDR3: CASSLAIPGTSGRQYF. The CDR3 DNA sequence: TGTGCCAGCAGCTTAGCTATACCCGGGACTAGCGGCCGGCAGTACTTC.